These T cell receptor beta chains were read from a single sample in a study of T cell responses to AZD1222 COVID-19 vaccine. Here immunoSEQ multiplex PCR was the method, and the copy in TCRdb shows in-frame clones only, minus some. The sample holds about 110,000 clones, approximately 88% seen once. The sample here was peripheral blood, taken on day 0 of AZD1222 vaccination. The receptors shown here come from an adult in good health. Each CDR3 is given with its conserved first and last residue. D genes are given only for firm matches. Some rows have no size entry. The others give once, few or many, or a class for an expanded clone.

DNA: TGTGCCAGCAGTTCTCCCCCCTATTTTGCTTATCAGTACTTC
CDR3: CASSSPPYFAYQYF
J: TRBJ2-7
D: .
size: .
V: TRBV28

DNA: TGTGCCAGCAGTGGGGCGGATAGCAATCAGCCCCAGCATTTT
CDR3: CASSGADSNQPQHF
J: TRBJ1-5
D: .
size: .
V: TRBV2

DNA: TGCGCCAGCAGCCAAGAGGAGAGCTCCTACAATGAGCAGTTCTTC
CDR3: CASSQEESSYNEQFF
J: TRBJ2-1
D: .
size: few
V: TRBV4-3

DNA: TGTGCCAGTAGTGCCGTCCCTAGCAATGAGCAGTTCTTC
CDR3: CASSAVPSNEQFF
J: TRBJ2-1
D: .
size: .
V: TRBV19

DNA: TGTGCCAGCAGTCCTGGGGACTACGAGCAGTACTTC
CDR3: CASSPGDYEQYF
J: TRBJ2-7
D: .
size: .
V: TRBV6-5

DNA: TGTGCCAGCAGTTTATCAGGGACAGTCAATCAGCCCCAGCATTTT
CDR3: CASSLSGTVNQPQHF
J: TRBJ1-5
D: TRBD1
size: .
V: TRBV27

DNA: TGTGCCTGGAGTGATACAGGGGGGGTTAACTATGGCTACACCTTC
CDR3: CAWSDTGGVNYGYTF
J: TRBJ1-2
D: TRBD1
size: .
V: TRBV30

DNA: TGTGCCAGCAGTCGATTTGTGGGGGCCAGGGAGCAGTTCTTC
CDR3: CASSRFVGAREQFF
J: TRBJ2-1
D: .
size: .
V: TRBV28

DNA: TGTGCCAGCTTTCCGGGGCAGTACTCTGGAAACACCATATATTTT
CDR3: CASFPGQYSGNTIYF
J: TRBJ1-3
D: .
size: .
V: TRBV28

DNA: TGCGCCAGCAGCCAAGACCGGGCAGGCTCTGGGGCCAACGTCCTGACTTTC
CDR3: CASSQDRAGSGANVLTF
J: TRBJ2-6
D: .
size: .
V: TRBV4-3

DNA: TGTGCCACCAGTGAAAGGGCCCTCGGTGGCTACACCTTC
CDR3: CATSERALGGYTF
J: TRBJ1-2
D: .
size: .
V: TRBV24-1

DNA: TGCAGCGTTGAGAAAACTAGCTACGAGCAGTACTTC
CDR3: CSVEKTSYEQYF
J: TRBJ2-7
D: .
size: .
V: TRBV29-1

DNA: TGTGCCAGCAGCTTGGATGGGGCGGAAGCTTTCTTT
CDR3: CASSLDGAEAFF
J: TRBJ1-1
D: .
size: once
V: TRBV7-9

DNA: TGCGCCAGCAGCCAAGGGGCAGCCACCTCCTATAATTCACCCCTCCACTTT
CDR3: CASSQGAATSYNSPLHF
J: TRBJ1-6
D: .
size: .
V: TRBV4-3

DNA: TGTGCCAGCAGCTTAACCGCTGGTGCCGGGAACACTGAAGCTTTCTTT
CDR3: CASSLTAGAGNTEAFF
J: TRBJ1-1
D: .
size: .
V: TRBV7-8

DNA: TGTGCCAGCAGCTTAGTACTAGCGGGAGTAGATACGCAGTATTTT
CDR3: CASSLVLAGVDTQYF
J: TRBJ2-3
D: TRBD2
size: .
V: TRBV11-2

DNA: TGTGCCAGTAGTATCCGGACTAGCAGCTACGAGCAGTACTTC
CDR3: CASSIRTSSYEQYF
J: TRBJ2-7
D: TRBD2
size: .
V: TRBV19

DNA: TGTGCCAGCAGCTGGGACAAGGCTTTGGACTTC
CDR3: CASSWDKALDF
J: TRBJ2-7
D: .
size: few
V: TRBV28

DNA: TGTGCCAGCAGTGCCACCGGGACAGGGAATGAAAAACTGTTTTTT
CDR3: CASSATGTGNEKLFF
J: TRBJ1-4
D: TRBD1
size: .
V: TRBV28

DNA: TGCAGCGCCGGACAGGGATCGGACGAGCAGTACTTC
CDR3: CSAGQGSDEQYF
J: TRBJ2-7
D: TRBD1
size: .
V: TRBV29-1

DNA: TGTGCCAGCAGCCAAGATCAGGGGTCGTGGGGCACTGAAGCTTTCTTT
CDR3: CASSQDQGSWGTEAFF
J: TRBJ1-1
D: .
size: .
V: TRBV3-1/TRBV3-2

DNA: TGTGCCAGCAGTTATACGGGACGGGTGAACACTGAAGCTTTCTTT
CDR3: CASSYTGRVNTEAFF
J: TRBJ1-1
D: .
size: .
V: TRBV28

DNA: TGTGCCACCAGTGATTCTTCGGATACGCAGTATTTT
CDR3: CATSDSSDTQYF
J: TRBJ2-3
D: .
size: .
V: TRBV24-1

DNA: TGTGCCAGCAGTTTCACCGGGACAGGGCTCTACGAGCAGTACTTC
CDR3: CASSFTGTGLYEQYF
J: TRBJ2-7
D: TRBD1
size: .
V: TRBV6-5

DNA: TGTGCCTCCCTGGGCCAGCGGGAGAGCGCAGATACGCAGTATTTT
CDR3: CASLGQRESADTQYF
J: TRBJ2-3
D: .
size: few
V: TRBV21-1

DNA: TGTGCCAGCAGTTACTCCTCGAACTATGGCTACACCTTC
CDR3: CASSYSSNYGYTF
J: TRBJ1-2
D: .
size: once
V: TRBV6-5

DNA: TGTGCCAGCAGCCGCCAAGGACAGATCTTTTATAGCAATCAGCCCCAGCATTTT
CDR3: CASSRQGQIFYSNQPQHF
J: TRBJ1-5
D: .
size: .
V: TRBV5-5

DNA: TGTGCCAGTAGTATTCGAAGCGGGAGCCCCACCGGGGAGCTGTTTTTT
CDR3: CASSIRSGSPTGELFF
J: TRBJ2-2
D: TRBD2
size: .
V: TRBV19

DNA: TGCAGCGCCCGCCGGGGGGGTAGCGGTGAAAAACTGTTTTTT
CDR3: CSARRGGSGEKLFF
J: TRBJ1-4
D: .
size: .
V: TRBV29-1

DNA: TGTGCCAGCAGGGAACAGGGCTGGGGAAACACTGAAGCTTTCTTT
CDR3: CASREQGWGNTEAFF
J: TRBJ1-1
D: .
size: .
V: TRBV6-4

DNA: TGTGCCAGCAGTTTACGCCAGGCTTGGGCTTTCTTT
CDR3: CASSLRQAWAFF
J: TRBJ1-1
D: .
size: .
V: TRBV28

DNA: TGTGCTAGCAGCTTAGCAGGGGGAGATACGCAGTATTTT
CDR3: CASSLAGGDTQYF
J: TRBJ2-3
D: TRBD1
size: .
V: TRBV7-7

DNA: TGTGCCAGCAGTTCCGCCCCGGGGGGCAATCAGCCCCAGCATTTT
CDR3: CASSSAPGGNQPQHF
J: TRBJ1-5
D: .
size: .
V: TRBV6-2/TRBV6-3

DNA: TGTGCCAGCAGCTTAAGCCCTACACAGGGGATGCGAGAGACCCAGTACTTC
CDR3: CASSLSPTQGMRETQYF
J: TRBJ2-5
D: TRBD1
size: .
V: TRBV7-3

DNA: TGTGCCAGCAGCTTAGCCAAATTAGCTGGGAGGGCAGATACGCAGTATTTT
CDR3: CASSLAKLAGRADTQYF
J: TRBJ2-3
D: TRBD2
size: .
V: TRBV7-8

DNA: TGTGCCACCGCGGGTCCTTTCTCCTACGAACAGTACTTC
CDR3: CATAGPFSYEQYF
J: TRBJ2-7
D: .
size: once
V: TRBV19

DNA: TGCGCCAGCAGCCGCGGGAGACTCTTCGATACGCAGTATTTT
CDR3: CASSRGRLFDTQYF
J: TRBJ2-3
D: TRBD2
size: .
V: TRBV4-3

DNA: TGCGCCAGCAGCCAAGAAGTGTGGCGAAACACCATATATTTT
CDR3: CASSQEVWRNTIYF
J: TRBJ1-3
D: .
size: .
V: TRBV4-1

DNA: TGTGCTAGCAGCTCGGGGCGGAATAGCGGGAGGAACGAGCAGTTCTTC
CDR3: CASSSGRNSGRNEQFF
J: TRBJ2-1
D: TRBD2
size: .
V: TRBV7-7

DNA: TGTGCCAGCAGCCCAAGTATTGGCACTGAAGCTTTCTTT
CDR3: CASSPSIGTEAFF
J: TRBJ1-1
D: .
size: .
V: TRBV7-3

DNA: TGCGCCAGCAGCCCGCCGGGACTAGCGGGAGCCGAGCAGTACTTC
CDR3: CASSPPGLAGAEQYF
J: TRBJ2-7
D: TRBD2
size: once
V: TRBV5-1

DNA: TGCGCCAGCAGCTTGGACTCGAATAGCAATCAGCCCCAGCATTTT
CDR3: CASSLDSNSNQPQHF
J: TRBJ1-5
D: .
size: .
V: TRBV5-1

DNA: TGTGCCAGCAGCTTTGGATGGAAAGAGACCCAGTACTTC
CDR3: CASSFGWKETQYF
J: TRBJ2-5
D: .
size: .
V: TRBV7-2